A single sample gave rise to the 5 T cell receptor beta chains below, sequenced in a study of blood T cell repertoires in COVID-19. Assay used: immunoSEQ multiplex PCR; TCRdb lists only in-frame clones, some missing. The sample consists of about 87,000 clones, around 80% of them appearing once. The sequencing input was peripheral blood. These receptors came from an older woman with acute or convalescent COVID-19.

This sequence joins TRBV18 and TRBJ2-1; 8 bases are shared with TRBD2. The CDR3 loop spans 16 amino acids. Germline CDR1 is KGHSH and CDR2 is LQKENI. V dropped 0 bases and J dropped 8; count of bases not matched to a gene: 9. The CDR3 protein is CASSPPLAGKTYEQFF. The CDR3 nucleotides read TGTGCCAGCTCACCACCGTTAGCGGGGAAAACCTATGAGCAGTTCTTC.

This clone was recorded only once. The CDR3 loop reads CATSDWAPLNTGELFF. In DNA form, the CDR3 reads TGTGCCACCAGTGACTGGGCCCCTTTGAACACCGGGGAGCTGTTTTTT. The chain links TRBV24-1 to TRBJ2-2; no clear D. Germline values: CDR1 KGHDR, CDR2 SFDVKD. Trimming took 4 bases from V and 1 from J, leaving 12 bases between them. The length of the CDR3 is 16 residues.

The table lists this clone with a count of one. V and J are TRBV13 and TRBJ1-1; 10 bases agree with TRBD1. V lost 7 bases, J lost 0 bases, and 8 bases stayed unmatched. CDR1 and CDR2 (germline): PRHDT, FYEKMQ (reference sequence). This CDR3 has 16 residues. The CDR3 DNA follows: TGTGCCAGCAAAGACCTGACAGGGGGCTTGAACACTGAAGCTTTCTTT. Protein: CASKDLTGGLNTEAFF.

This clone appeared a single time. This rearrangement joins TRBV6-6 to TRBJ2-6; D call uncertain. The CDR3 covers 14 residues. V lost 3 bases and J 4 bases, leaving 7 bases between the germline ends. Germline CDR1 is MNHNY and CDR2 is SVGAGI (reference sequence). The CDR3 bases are TGTGCCAGCAGTTATTCCCAGGGGGCCAACGTCCTGACTTTC. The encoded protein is CASSYSQGANVLTF.

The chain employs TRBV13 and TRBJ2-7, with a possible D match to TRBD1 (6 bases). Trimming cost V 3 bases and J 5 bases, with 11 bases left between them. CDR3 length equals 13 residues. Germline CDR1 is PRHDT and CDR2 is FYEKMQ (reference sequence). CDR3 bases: TGTGCCAGCAGCTTCAGGGGAATCCACGAGCAGTACTTC. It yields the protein CASSFRGIHEQYF.